Listed here are 27 T cell receptor beta chains from one sample, sequenced in a study of blood T cell repertoires in COVID-19. Using immunoSEQ multiplex PCR, the repertoire was profiled, and TCRdb retains in-frame clones only, with some absent. The table includes around 300,000 clones, around nine tenths detected once. The sample comprised peripheral blood. The receptors were gathered from a woman in her 70s with COVID-19, enrolled during active disease.

This clone was recorded a few times. This sequence joins TRBV28 and TRBJ1-6, with a weak D call TRBD1 (6 bases). The ends were cut back, 7 bases at V and 10 bases at J, with 20 bases in the middle. The CDR3 covers 15 residues. The V gene's germline CDR1 is MDHEN and CDR2 SYDVKM. CDR3 coding DNA: TGTGCCAGCACGGGGGGGCAGGGCAGGTGGTCACCCCTCCACTTT. Translation: CASTGGQGRWSPLHF.

This chain connects TRBV7-2 to TRBJ2-7; maybe TRBD2 (5 bases). With 2 bases removed from V and 5 bases from J, the gap between germline ends came to 19 bases. This CDR3 has 16 amino acids. Germline CDR1 is SGHTA and CDR2 is FQGNSA. Written as DNA, the CDR3 is TGTGCCAGCAGCTTAATTGGCCCAAGAGACGGGGACGAGCAGTACTTC. It encodes CASSLIGPRDGDEQYF.

The chain links TRBV2 to TRBJ2-7; 9 bases map to TRBD1. Germline assignment: CDR1 SNHLY and CDR2 FYNNEI. After removal of 0 bases from V and 1 base from J, the junction contained 4 bases not matched to a gene. The CDR3 loop spans 16 amino acids. This CDR3 is CASSEAKDRGSYEQYF. In DNA form, the CDR3 reads TGTGCCAGCAGTGAAGCGAAAGACAGGGGGTCCTACGAGCAGTACTTC.

This chain connects TRBV25-1 to TRBJ1-2, with 10 bases identical to TRBD1. There are 14 residues in the CDR3. Per the germline V gene, CDR1 is MGHDK and CDR2 is SYGVNS. The V gene end was trimmed by 2 bases and the J gene end by 4 bases; junction bases not matched to a gene: 1. The CDR3 nucleotides are TGTGCCAGCAGTGAAGGGGACAGGGGCTATGGCTACACCTTC. Protein sequence: CASSEGDRGYGYTF.

The rearrangement joins TRBV5-5 to TRBJ2-1, with D possibly matching TRBD2 (5 bases). V was clipped by 0 bases and J by 4 bases, with 11 bases between them. Germline CDR1 SGHKS, CDR2 YYEKEE (reference sequence). This CDR3 is 15 amino acids long. The CDR3 protein is CASSLAAGNYNEQFF. DNA of the CDR3: TGTGCCAGCAGCTTGGCTGCCGGGAATTACAATGAGCAGTTCTTC.

V is TRBV5-1 and J is TRBJ2-2, with TRBD2 matching 8 bases. The CDR3 is 17 amino acids. Germline trimming cut 4 bases from V and 4 bases from J; bases unmatched to any gene: 12. Germline CDR1 and CDR2: SGHRS and YFSETQ. In nucleotides, the CDR3 is TGCGCCAGCAGCCCAAGCCGGGCTAGCGGGCTCACCGGGGAGCTGTTTTTT. Encoded protein: CASSPSRASGLTGELFF. Combining the CDR3 with reference TRBV5-1 and TRBJ2-2 gives the whole variable domain KAGVTQTPRYLIKTRGQQVTLSCSPISGHRSVSWYQQTPGQGLQFLFEYFSETQRNKGNFPGRFSGRQFSNSRSEMNVSTLELGDSALYLCASSPSRASGLTGELFFGEGSRLTVL.

The V and J genes are TRBV29-1 and TRBJ2-3; 8 positions agree with TRBD1. This CDR3 comprises 14 residues. V lost 6 bases, J lost 3 bases, and 8 bases stayed unmatched. Germline lookup yields CDR1 SQVTM and CDR2 ANQGSEA. The DNA of the CDR3 is TGCAGCGTCTTACAGGGGGACGGAACAGATACGCAGTATTTT. Translated: CSVLQGDGTDTQYF.

V usage is TRBV5-1 and J usage is TRBJ2-1; 8 bases match TRBD1. CDR3 size: 15 residues. CDR1 is SGHRS and CDR2 is YFSETQ in the germline V gene. Trimming removed 3 bases from V and 6 bases from J; junction bases left unmatched: 8. CDR3 region: CASSSTGTGRNEQFF. The CDR3, as DNA: TGCGCCAGCAGCTCAACCGGGACAGGACGCAATGAGCAGTTCTTC.

This chain joins TRBV2 and TRBJ1-5; D is possibly TRBD1 (5 bases). V was clipped by 6 bases and J by 3 bases, with 9 bases between them. Germline loops: CDR1 SNHLY, CDR2 FYNNEI. The CDR3 runs to 13 residues. CDR3 residues: CASRQGPNQPQHF. The CDR3 DNA follows: TGTGCCAGCAGGCAGGGTCCCAATCAGCCCCAGCATTTT.

The chain employs TRBV28 and TRBJ1-6; 7 bases align to TRBD1. This CDR3 is 16 amino acids long. Per germline, CDR1 MDHEN and CDR2 SYDVKM. V shed 1 base, J shed 5 bases, and the junction held 5 bases outside the gene matches. CDR3 sequence reads: CASSLYFGTDNSPLHF. The DNA of the CDR3 is TGTGCCAGCAGTTTATACTTTGGGACAGATAATTCACCCCTCCACTTT.

This sequence joins TRBV28 and TRBJ1-5; a weak D match, TRBD1 (5 bases). This CDR3 region has 14 residues. The V and J ends lost 8 bases and 2 bases respectively, with 13 bases between them. The germline CDR1 and CDR2 sequences are MDHEN and SYDVKM. CDR3 nucleotide sequence: TGTGCCAGCCGAGGACATTCTGGCAATCAGCCCCAGCATTTT. This encodes CASRGHSGNQPQHF.

This chain connects TRBV3-1 (or the pseudogene TRBV3-2) to TRBJ2-7, with D perhaps TRBD1 (6 bases). The CDR3 consists of 20 residues. Trimming stripped 0 bases from V and 6 bases from J, with 30 bases between. Germline values: CDR1 LGHDT, CDR2 YNNKEL (reference sequence). CDR3 sequence reads: CASSQDLDRGTGPWVVEQYF. CDR3 bases: TGTGCCAGCAGCCAAGATTTGGACCGTGGAACAGGGCCATGGGTGGTCGAGCAGTACTTC.

The rearrangement joins TRBV29-1 to TRBJ1-5; D might be TRBD1 (6 bases). Germline CDR1 and CDR2: SQVTM and ANQGSEA. V was trimmed by 4 bases and J by 0 bases, leaving 16 bases between them. This CDR3 has 16 amino acids. CDR3 nucleotide sequence: TGCAGCGTTGTTCAGGGGCCGGTAAATAGCAATCAGCCCCAGCATTTT. Protein: CSVVQGPVNSNQPQHF.

V is TRBV4-2 and J is TRBJ2-4; TRBD1 matches 10 bases. CDR3 size: 21 residues. The germline CDR1 and CDR2 sequences are LGHNA and YNFKEQ. J gave up 0 bases and V 2 bases, and 16 bases lay outside the gene matches. The CDR3 DNA sequence: TGTGCCAGCAGCCAACTCCGGAAGGACAGGGGGATTCTGAAAGCCAAAAACATTCAGTACTTC. This encodes CASSQLRKDRGILKAKNIQYF.

This clone has a handful of counts. The chain carries TRBV3-1 (or the pseudogene TRBV3-2) and TRBJ1-1; weak D call: TRBD1 (6 bases). Trimming shortened V by 4 bases and J by 8 bases, and 11 bases separated the two germline ends. The germline gives CDR1 LGHDT, CDR2 YNNKEL (reference sequence). The CDR3 length is 12 residues. CDR3 coding DNA: TGTGCCAGCAGCCGCGGGGGGGCGGAAGCTTTCTTT. This gives the protein CASSRGGAEAFF.

CDR3 loop: CASSPTGGSIYSNQPQHF. The CDR3 coding sequence is TGTGCCAGCAGTCCGACAGGGGGCTCTATCTATAGCAATCAGCCCCAGCATTTT. The chain has TRBV6-4 and TRBJ1-5, with 10 positions matching TRBD1. Germline trimming cut 5 bases from V and 0 bases from J; bases unmatched to any gene: 10. There are 18 residues in the CDR3. Germline V gene sequence: CDR1 MRHNA, CDR2 SNTAGT.

The V call is TRBV27, the J call TRBJ1-3, with TRBD1 identical over 8 bases. Germline V gene sequence: CDR1 MNHEY, CDR2 SMNVEV (reference sequence). V lost 6 bases, J lost 3 bases, and 7 bases stayed unmatched. This CDR3 is built from 15 residues. The CDR3 DNA follows: TGTGCCAGCAGCTCCCAGGGGGCCTATGGAAACACCATATATTTT. Protein product: CASSSQGAYGNTIYF.

The rearrangement links TRBV5-1 to TRBJ2-3, with D possibly being TRBD1 (6 bases). Germline CDR1 reads SGHRS; CDR2 reads YFSETQ. The CDR3 runs 13 residues. Trimming removed 0 bases from V and 4 bases from J, with 6 bases in between. The CDR3 region is CASSLEGADTQYF. As DNA, the CDR3 is TGCGCCAGCAGCTTGGAGGGGGCAGATACGCAGTATTTT. Together with reference TRBV5-1 and TRBJ2-3, the CDR3 gives the full variable domain: KAGVTQTPRYLIKTRGQQVTLSCSPISGHRSVSWYQQTPGQGLQFLFEYFSETQRNKGNFPGRFSGRQFSNSRSEMNVSTLELGDSALYLCASSLEGADTQYFGPGTRLTVL.

The rearrangement joins TRBV9 to TRBJ1-2, with D unresolved. The CDR3 loop spans 12 amino acids. The V end lost 4 bases, the J end lost 7 bases, and 11 bases lay between the germline ends. CDR1 and CDR2 (germline): SGDLS, YYNGEE. The CDR3 nucleotides are TGTGCCAGCAGCCCCGAGGAAGGTGGCTACACCTTC. This encodes CASSPEEGGYTF.

This sequence joins TRBV2 and TRBJ1-1; no reliable D call. Germline values: CDR1 SNHLY, CDR2 FYNNEI. The CDR3 has 12 amino acids. V was clipped by 4 bases and J by 1 base, with 4 bases between them. This CDR3 is CASSGRNTEAFF. In DNA, the CDR3 is TGTGCCAGCAGTGGTAGGAACACTGAAGCTTTCTTT. Supplemented by reference TRBV2 and TRBJ1-1, the full variable domain reads EPEVTQTPSHQVTQMGQEVILRCVPISNHLYFYWYRQILGQKVEFLVSFYNNEISEKSEIFDDQFSVERPDGSNFTLKIRSTKLEDSAMYFCASSGRNTEAFFGQGTRLTVV.

The chain couples TRBV6-5 to TRBJ2-7; 7 bases match TRBD2. V shed 8 bases and J 3 bases; nucleotides not matched to a gene: 7. The germline gives CDR1 MNHEY, CDR2 SVGAGI. This CDR3 comprises 13 residues. The CDR3 coding sequence is TGTGCCAGCCAGTCCGGGGGGAACTACGAGCAGTACTTC. Translated: CASQSGGNYEQYF.

The rearrangement uses TRBV10-1 and TRBJ1-1; D may be TRBD1 (6 bases). V lost 5 bases to trimming and J lost 1 base, with 11 bases between them. This CDR3 is 14 amino acids long. The germline V gene encodes CDR1 WNHNN and CDR2 SYGVQD (reference sequence). The CDR3 DNA sequence: TGCGCCAGCAGTTACAGGGTCCCGAACACTGAAGCTTTCTTT. Its translation: CASSYRVPNTEAFF.

This clone was seen a handful of times. The chain carries TRBV7-9 and TRBJ2-1, with TRBD1 matching over 7 bases. This CDR3 has 11 residues. Unmatched junction bases numbered 4, after V lost 5 bases and J lost 12 bases. In germline, CDR1 is SEHNR, CDR2 FQNEAQ (reference sequence). The CDR3 nucleotides read TGTGCCAGCAGCGACAGGGTAGGGCAGTTCTTC. It yields the protein CASSDRVGQFF. Full variable domain (outside the CDR3, taken from reference TRBV7-9 and TRBJ2-1): DTGVSQNPRHKITKRGQNVTFRCDPISEHNRLYWYRQTLGQGPEFLTYFQNEAQLEKSRLLSDRFSAERPKGSFSTLEIQRTEQGDSAMYLCASSDRVGQFFGPGTRLTVL.

The chain has TRBV5-1 and TRBJ1-2, with D possibly being TRBD1 (6 bases). Germline values: CDR1 SGHRS, CDR2 YFSETQ. Between the trimmed V and J ends, which lost 5 bases and 4 bases, there was a span of 12 bases. The CDR3 extends over 13 amino acids. DNA of the CDR3: TGCGCCAGCAGTTCCGGGACACTCTATGGCTACACCTTC. Amino acids: CASSSGTLYGYTF.

The rearrangement uses TRBV10-3 and TRBJ1-1; possible D gene TRBD1, 6 bases. Trimming cost V 7 bases and J 3 bases, with 15 bases left between them. CDR1 ENHRY and CDR2 SYGVKD come from the germline V gene. The CDR3 has 14 residues. In DNA form, the CDR3 reads TGTGCCATCAATGCCGGGACATATTACACTGAAGCTTTCTTT. Translating it yields CAINAGTYYTEAFF.

The chain has TRBV5-4 and TRBJ2-7, with D perhaps matching TRBD2 (5 bases). The CDR3 consists of 13 residues. Germline V gene data show CDR1 as SGHNT and CDR2 as YYREEE (reference sequence). V was clipped by 5 bases and J by 4 bases, with 13 bases between them. CDR3 sequence: CASSLAPQYEQYF. CDR3 in DNA: TGTGCCAGCAGTCTAGCCCCCCAATACGAGCAGTACTTC. Complete variable domain (other parts from reference TRBV5-4 and TRBJ2-7): ETGVTQSPTHLIKTRGQQVTLRCSSQSGHNTVSWYQQALGQGPQFIFQYYREEENGRGNFPPRFSGLQFPNYSSELNVNALELDDSALYLCASSLAPQYEQYFGPGTRLTVT.

The gene calls are TRBV18 and TRBJ1-2; perhaps TRBD1 as D (6 bases). V was cut by 6 bases and J by 4 bases, with 21 bases left in between. Germline CDR1 reads KGHSH; CDR2 reads LQKENI. CDR3 length equals 16 residues. CDR3 sequence: CASSPEGDRWGYGYTF. CDR3 bases: TGTGCCAGCTCTCCCGAGGGAGACAGGTGGGGCTATGGCTACACCTTC.